This T cell receptor beta chain is drawn from a study of PD-L1 blockade in urothelial cancer. Study as a whole: Enrolled patients had been treated previously with 0 to 3 chemotherapy regimens. At 3 weeks after treatment start (second dose) and again at 6 weeks, blood was analyzed. Blood samples contained a median about 130,000 T cells. Findings of the study overall: When pretreatment blood TCR clonality was below the median, it predicted better survival.

Note on this clone: Antigen: not known.

Time point denoted: peripheral blood 6 weeks after treatment start. Generated by immunoSEQ multiplex PCR, the TCRdb table keeps only in-frame clones and is missing some. The table lists just over 35,000 clones, about 80% of them singletons. The V end was cut by 3 bases, the J end by 3 bases, with 3 bases between. The germline V gene encodes CDR1 SGDLS and CDR2 YYNGEE. The CDR3 runs 12 residues. This TCR came from a man in his forties or fifties with urothelial cancer. The J gene is TRBJ2-2, the V gene TRBV9; D remains ambiguous. Sequencing was performed on PBMCs, taken around atezolizumab (anti-PD-L1) treatment. CDR3 sequence (DNA): TGTGCCAGCAGCGCGGACACCGGGGAGCTGTTTTTT. Amino acids: CASSADTGELFF.